These 15 T cell receptor beta chains share one sample of origin, sequenced in a study of identical twins. One entry per CDR3 protein results from TCRdb running MiXCR on the 5' RACE reads. The sample consists of some 590,000 distinct CDR3 sequences, just under 10% of them appearing once. This sample also belongs to another study, concerning yellow fever vaccine responses in identical twins.

The specimen sequenced was PBMCs. These receptor sequences come from a young woman in good health.

The chain joins TRBV12-3 or TRBV12-4 to TRBJ1-2, with D hard to call. V was trimmed by 0 bases and J by 4 bases, leaving 6 bases between them. The CDR3 is made up of 13 amino acids. The CDR3 region is CASSLAFSYGYTF. The CDR3 DNA sequence: TGTGCCAGCAGTTTAGCGTTTTCCTATGGCTACACCTTC.

This clonotype turned up a few times. This rearrangement joins TRBV7-9 to TRBJ2-7; D is unclear. V lost 5 bases to trimming and J lost 0 bases, with 17 bases between them. This CDR3 contains 16 residues. Looked up from germline, CDR1 is SEHNR and CDR2 is FQNEAQ (reference sequence). CDR3: CASSAQSVPVSYEQYF. CDR3 nucleotides: TGTGCCAGCAGCGCACAAAGCGTTCCGGTCTCCTACGAGCAGTACTTC.

The CDR3 loop is CASKGAGTGNTIQYF. DNA for the CDR3: TGTGCCAGCAAGGGTGCGGGGACAGGGAATACCATTCAGTACTTC. V usage is TRBV12-3 or TRBV12-4 and J usage is TRBJ2-4, with 9 bases matching TRBD1. This CDR3 has 15 residues. Germline trimming cut 7 bases from V and 9 bases from J; bases unmatched to any gene: 13.

The table lists this clonotype with many counts. The chain recombines TRBV2 with TRBJ2-5, with D tentatively TRBD1 or TRBD2 (5 bases each). The CDR3 contains 15 residues. V gave up 10 bases and J gave up 2 bases, with 20 bases separating them. CDR1 is SNHLY, CDR2 FYNNEI, per germline. CDR3 residues: CATLGGGQLQETQYF. In DNA, the CDR3 is TGTGCCACCCTTGGGGGTGGACAATTACAAGAGACCCAGTACTTC. Variable domain in full (rest from reference TRBV2 and TRBJ2-5): EPEVTQTPSHQVTQMGQEVILRCVPISNHLYFYWYRQILGQKVEFLVSFYNNEISEKSEIFDDQFSVERPDGSNFTLKIRSTKLEDSAMYFCATLGGGQLQETQYFGPGTRLLVL.

The V and J genes are TRBV20-1 and TRBJ1-5; TRBD1 matches 8 bases. Losses at the gene ends were 4 bases for V and 6 bases for J; bases not matched to a gene: 2. Germline V CDR1 and CDR2: DFQATT, SNEGSKA (reference sequence). The CDR3 spans 12 residues. CDR3 bases: TGCAGTGCTATACAGGGGGTTCAGCCCCAGCATTTT. It encodes CSAIQGVQPQHF.

The V gene is TRBV20-1, the J gene TRBJ2-7; the match to TRBD2 covers 12 bases. The CDR3 is 15 residues long. Germline CDR1 is DFQATT and CDR2 is SNEGSKA (reference sequence). V dropped 5 bases and J dropped 9; count of bases not matched to a gene: 14. This CDR3 reads CSARPLTSGRYPQYF. CDR3 nucleotide sequence: TGCAGTGCTCGCCCTCTGACTAGCGGGAGATATCCGCAGTACTTC.

The chain carries TRBV9 and TRBJ2-1, with D maybe TRBD1 (6 bases). Germline V lookup: CDR1 SGDLS, CDR2 YYNGEE. The CDR3 extends over 16 amino acids. V lost 4 bases to trimming and J lost 4 bases, with 18 bases between them. The CDR3 spells CASSPRDKNTYNEQFF. CDR3 nucleotides: TGTGCCAGCAGCCCCCGGGACAAAAATACTTACAATGAGCAGTTCTTC.

This clonotype showed up many times. The chain employs TRBV20-1 and TRBJ1-4; TRBD1 matches at 7 bases. CDR1 DFQATT and CDR2 SNEGSKA come from the germline V gene (reference sequence). The CDR3 has 15 residues. The junction had 7 bases not matched to a gene; V was cut back by 2 bases and J by 4 bases. CDR3: CSARHDGTVNEKLFF. Here the CDR3 DNA reads TGCAGTGCTAGACACGATGGGACAGTTAATGAAAAACTGTTTTTT.

This clonotype showed up many times. V and J are TRBV24-1 and TRBJ2-1; perhaps TRBD1 as D (5 bases). Trimming took 7 bases from V and 5 from J, leaving 8 bases between them. The CDR3 extends over 12 amino acids. Per germline, CDR1 KGHDR and CDR2 SFDVKD. This CDR3 is CATSRRDNEQFF. The CDR3 nucleotides are TGTGCCACCAGCCGCAGGGACAATGAGCAGTTCTTC.

This clonotype appeared a few times. The gene calls are TRBV7-9 and TRBJ2-3, with 8 bases matching TRBD1. This CDR3 region has 14 residues. Germline loops: CDR1 SEHNR, CDR2 FQNEAQ (reference sequence). The V gene end was trimmed by 6 bases and the J gene end by 4 bases; junction bases not matched to a gene: 6. The CDR3 here is CASRIQGVPDTQYF. CDR3 sequence (DNA): TGTGCCAGCAGGATACAGGGGGTACCAGATACGCAGTATTTT.

This rearrangement joins TRBV9 to TRBJ2-3, with D possibly matching TRBD2 (7 bases). Germline V gene sequence: CDR1 SGDLS, CDR2 YYNGEE. The V end lost 3 bases, the J end lost 1 base, and 12 bases lay between the germline ends. CDR3 length: 15 residues. CDR3 sequence (DNA): TGTGCCAGCAGCGCCGTGGGGGGGCGCACAGATACGCAGTATTTT. Encoded protein: CASSAVGGRTDTQYF.

This clonotype appeared many times. The rearrangement joins TRBV7-9 to TRBJ2-3; 7 bases match TRBD2. The CDR3 totals 14 residues. V shed 1 base, J shed 5 bases, and the junction held 3 bases outside the gene matches. Germline V gives CDR1 SEHNR, CDR2 FQNEAQ (reference sequence). CDR3 in DNA: TGTGCCAGCAGCTTAGGACTAGCTGGAGATACGCAGTATTTT. Protein: CASSLGLAGDTQYF.

The CDR3 sequence: CSVASGREWAGELFF. DNA for the CDR3: TGCAGTGTCGCTAGCGGGAGGGAGTGGGCCGGGGAGCTGTTTTTT. The chain is built from TRBV20-1 and TRBJ2-2; 12 bases line up with TRBD2. From germline, CDR1 is DFQATT and CDR2 SNEGSKA (reference sequence). The CDR3 consists of 15 residues. With V trimmed by 7 bases and J by 6 bases, 9 bases remained unmatched.

In this sample, this clonotype turned up a few times. This chain links TRBV3-1 with TRBJ2-1; TRBD2 matches at 12 bases. With 2 bases clipped from V and 4 bases from J, the junction kept 6 bases outside the gene matches. The CDR3 length is 17 residues. Germline V CDR1 and CDR2: LGHDT, YNNKEL (reference sequence). The CDR3 DNA reads as TGTGCCAGCAGCCAACTGACTAGCGGGAGCCTATACAATGAGCAGTTCTTC. It translates to CASSQLTSGSLYNEQFF.

This clonotype has at least ten counts. V is TRBV7-8 and J is TRBJ2-3, with a weak D call TRBD2 (6 bases). This CDR3 has 18 residues. V lost 4 bases to trimming and J lost 2 bases, with 22 bases between them. Germline CDR1 reads SGHVS; CDR2 reads FQNEAQ. The CDR3 loop is CASSSADSLGTSTDTQYF. The CDR3 DNA follows: TGTGCCAGCAGCTCCGCTGATTCACTAGGGACTTCCACAGATACGCAGTATTTT.